These 2 T cell receptor beta chains originate from one sample sequenced in a study of T cell responses to AZD1222 COVID-19 vaccine. Some clones are missing from TCRdb's copy, which holds only in-frame ones; the method was immunoSEQ multiplex PCR. The top ten clones hold under 3% of a sample with under 150,000 clones, around 87% of them seen once. The sequencing used peripheral blood, collected 28 days after the second AZD1222 dose. These receptors were taken from an adult who received the AZD1222 COVID-19 vaccine.

The chain joins TRBV5-8 to TRBJ2-7; possible D gene TRBD2, 5 bases. Trimming cost V 7 bases and J 0 bases, with 11 bases left between them. Germline V gene data show CDR1 as SGHTS and CDR2 as YDEGEE. The CDR3 is made up of 13 amino acids. CDR3 amino acids: CASRAVLSYEQYF. DNA of the CDR3: TGTGCCAGCCGAGCGGTTCTCTCCTACGAGCAGTACTTC.

This sequence joins TRBV2 and TRBJ2-7; D is possibly TRBD1 or TRBD2 (5 bases each). Trimming removed 6 bases from V and 3 bases from J, with 18 bases in between. This CDR3 has 15 amino acids. Germline CDR1 is SNHLY and CDR2 is FYNNEI. The CDR3 nucleotides read TGTGCCAGCAGCGATCCGGGACGAACCAACTACGAGCAGTACTTC. As protein: CASSDPGRTNYEQYF.